This T cell receptor beta chain was obtained from a study of shared clonotypes between healthy human individuals. The CD8 memory fraction combined CD45RO+ cells with TemRA cells (CCR7-negative CD45RA+). An even split of each subset's genomic DNA across several immunoSEQ plates was performed. Clones were read by immunoSEQ multiplex PCR, and TCRdb kept only the in-frame ones, dropping some. The sample contains about 690,000 clones, 90% of which appear only once. The V and J ends lost 5 bases and 8 bases respectively, with 12 bases between them. The CDR3 contains 12 residues. The germline V gene encodes CDR1 MNHEY and CDR2 SVGAGI.

The TCR comes from a man between 18 and 35 years old in good health. Some clones in this sample may be carry-over from other donors' samples. Sequences were obtained from memory CD8+ T cells from PBMCs. Subset meaning: CD45RO+ cells pooled with CCR7-negative TemRA cells. The V call is TRBV6-5, the J call TRBJ1-1; tentative D call: TRBD1 (6 bases). The CDR3 sequence: CASSPGTSEAFF. CDR3 DNA sequence: TGTGCCAGCAGTCCAGGGACATCCGAAGCTTTCTTT.